The 6 T cell receptor beta chains presented below share a single source sample, sequenced in a study of PD-1 blockade in mismatch repair-deficient tumors. Sequencing used immunoSEQ multiplex PCR; TCRdb keeps in-frame clones, though not all of them. This sample carries roughly 120,000 clones, around nine tenths of them seen once, and the ten largest clones take over 9.5%. The material sequenced was peripheral blood, taken almost 74 weeks after starting pembrolizumab. These receptors were taken from an adult with mismatch repair-deficient cancer.

The chain links TRBV5-8 to TRBJ2-7; 13 nucleotides line up with TRBD2. Germline V gene sequence: CDR1 SGHTS, CDR2 YDEGEE. The CDR3 consists of 15 residues. V trimming: 4 bases; J trimming: 2 bases; junction bases outside the gene matches: 3. Here the CDR3 reads CASSRGLAGAYEQYF. The CDR3 DNA reads TGTGCCAGCAGCCGTGGACTAGCGGGAGCCTACGAGCAGTACTTC.

The chain uses TRBV7-3 and TRBJ2-2, with 8 bases lining up with TRBD1. Unmatched junction bases numbered 12, after V lost 5 bases and J lost 4 bases. From germline, CDR1 is SGHTA and CDR2 FQGTGA. The CDR3 is made up of 17 amino acids. CDR3 protein: CASSPSGQGAITGELFF. CDR3 bases: TGTGCCAGCAGCCCCAGTGGTCAGGGGGCCATCACCGGGGAGCTGTTTTTT.

The chain employs TRBV5-1 and TRBJ2-5, with 10 bases matching TRBD2. Unmatched junction bases numbered 13, after V lost 4 bases and J lost 4 bases. Germline V CDR1 and CDR2: SGHRS, YFSETQ. The CDR3 length is 17 residues. The CDR3 here is CASSREPGLAGVETQYF. Here the CDR3 DNA reads TGCGCCAGCAGCCGGGAGCCGGGGCTAGCGGGAGTAGAGACCCAGTACTTC.

This chain links TRBV27 with TRBJ2-2; D call uncertain. The CDR3 sequence is 14 residues long. Between the trimmed V and J ends, which lost 6 bases and 6 bases, there was a span of 14 bases. CDR1 MNHEY and CDR2 SMNVEV come from the germline V gene (reference sequence). CDR3 sequence (DNA): TGTGCCAGCAGCTCGGTAGGCGACTCCGGGGAGCTGTTTTTT. This gives the protein CASSSVGDSGELFF.

The rearrangement links TRBV5-1 to TRBJ2-3; 9 nucleotides agree with TRBD2. The CDR3 is 16 amino acids. Germline values: CDR1 SGHRS, CDR2 YFSETQ. With V trimmed by 4 bases and J by 2 bases, 8 bases remained unmatched. CDR3 residues: CASSVALAGSTDTQYF. CDR3 nucleotides: TGCGCCAGCAGCGTCGCCCTAGCGGGGTCCACAGATACGCAGTATTTT.

The DNA of the CDR3 is TGTGCCAGCAGCTTAGGGGTGGCAGGGGGCTCCGAGCAGTACTTC. It codes for CASSLGVAGGSEQYF. The chain employs TRBV7-9 and TRBJ2-7, with 8 nucleotides matching TRBD1. The CDR3 covers 15 residues. Losses at the gene ends were 1 base for V and 6 bases for J; bases not matched to a gene: 8. CDR1 SEHNR and CDR2 FQNEAQ come from the germline V gene (reference sequence).